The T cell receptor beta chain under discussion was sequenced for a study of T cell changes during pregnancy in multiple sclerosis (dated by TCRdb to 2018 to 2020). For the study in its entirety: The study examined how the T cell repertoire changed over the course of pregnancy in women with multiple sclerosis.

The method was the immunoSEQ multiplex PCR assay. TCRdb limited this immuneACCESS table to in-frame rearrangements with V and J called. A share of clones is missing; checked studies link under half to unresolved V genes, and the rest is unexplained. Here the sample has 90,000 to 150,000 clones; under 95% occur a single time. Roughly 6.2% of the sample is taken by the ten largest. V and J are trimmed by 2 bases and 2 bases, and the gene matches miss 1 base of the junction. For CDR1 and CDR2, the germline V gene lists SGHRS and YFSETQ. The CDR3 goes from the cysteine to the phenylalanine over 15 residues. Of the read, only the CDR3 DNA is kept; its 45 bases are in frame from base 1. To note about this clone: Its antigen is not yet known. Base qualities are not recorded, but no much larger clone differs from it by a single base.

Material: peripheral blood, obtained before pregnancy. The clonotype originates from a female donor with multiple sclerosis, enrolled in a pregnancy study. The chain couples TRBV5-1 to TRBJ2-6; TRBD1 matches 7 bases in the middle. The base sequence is TGCGCCAGCAGCTTCGGGACAGCTGGGGCCAACGTCCTGACTTTC. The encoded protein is CASSFGTAGANVLTF.